A selection of T cell receptor beta chains follows, all from one sample in a study of early T cells in non-severe SARS-CoV-2 infection. MiXCR, applied by TCRdb to the 5' RACE reads, yields one record per CDR3 protein. Of under 70,000 distinct CDR3 sequences in the sample, roughly 10% were seen once. Material for sequencing was whole blood. The receptors stem from an adult who was a healthcare worker with PCR-confirmed SARS-CoV-2 infection or an uninfected control (not recorded which). The CDR3 runs from the conserved cysteine through the conserved F or W. The order of the fields is CDR3 length, D gene, clone size, V gene, J gene, CDR3 DNA, CDR3 protein. The D gene is left open where the match is weak. Clone size appears in some rows only: once, few, many, or a class for an expanded clone.

CDR3 length: 17; D gene: NA; clone size: many; V gene: TRBV13; J gene: TRBJ2-2; CDR3 DNA: TGTGCCAGCAGTTTCCGACGGGGGACGAGTCTGACCGGGGAGCTGTTTTTT; CDR3 protein: CASSFRRGTSLTGELFF
CDR3 length: 18; D gene: TRBD2; clone size: NA; V gene: TRBV11-2; J gene: TRBJ2-7; CDR3 DNA: TGTACCAGCAGCCGTCCTACCCTTCGGCTAGCGGGCTCCTACGAGCAGTACTTC; CDR3 protein: CTSSRPTLRLAGSYEQYF
CDR3 length: 12; D gene: TRBD1; clone size: NA; V gene: TRBV2; J gene: TRBJ1-1; CDR3 DNA: TGTGCCAGCAGAGACAGGGGAATTGAAGCTTTCTTT; CDR3 protein: CASRDRGIEAFF
CDR3 length: 15; D gene: NA; clone size: many; V gene: TRBV7-2; J gene: TRBJ1-6; CDR3 DNA: TGTGCCAGCAGGGGAGAACCAAACGGTTTGTCACCCCTCCACTTT; CDR3 protein: CASRGEPNGLSPLHF
CDR3 length: 12; D gene: NA; clone size: many; V gene: TRBV7-9; J gene: TRBJ2-7; CDR3 DNA: TGTGCCAGCAGCCTAGCCCCGCACGAGCAGTACTTC; CDR3 protein: CASSLAPHEQYF
CDR3 length: 14; D gene: NA; clone size: NA; V gene: TRBV6-5; J gene: TRBJ1-1; CDR3 DNA: TGTGCCAGCAGAAACAGGGATGTCAACACTGAAGCTTTCTTT; CDR3 protein: CASRNRDVNTEAFF
CDR3 length: 13; D gene: NA; clone size: many; V gene: TRBV20-1; J gene: TRBJ1-5; CDR3 DNA: TGCAGTGCTAGTCGCGGAGGGGATCAGCCCCAGCATTTT; CDR3 protein: CSASRGGDQPQHF
CDR3 length: 16; D gene: NA; clone size: many; V gene: TRBV3-1; J gene: TRBJ2-2; CDR3 DNA: TGTGCCAGCAGCCAAGGAGTGAGGACGGGGACCGGGGAGCTGTTTTTT; CDR3 protein: CASSQGVRTGTGELFF
CDR3 length: 13; D gene: TRBD2; clone size: NA; V gene: TRBV5-1; J gene: TRBJ2-7; CDR3 DNA: TGCGCCAGCAGCCCCAGTCGGGGGGAAGAGCAGTACTTC; CDR3 protein: CASSPSRGEEQYF
CDR3 length: 17; D gene: TRBD1; clone size: many; V gene: TRBV5-1; J gene: TRBJ2-1; CDR3 DNA: TGCGCCAGCCGGCCGGTACAGGGGATCAGCTCCTACAATGAGCAGTTCTTC; CDR3 protein: CASRPVQGISSYNEQFF
CDR3 length: 15; D gene: NA; clone size: many; V gene: TRBV6-5; J gene: TRBJ2-7; CDR3 DNA: TGTGCCAGCAATCCCTTGGGACGAAGCTCCTACGAGCAGTACTTC; CDR3 protein: CASNPLGRSSYEQYF
CDR3 length: 17; D gene: TRBD2; clone size: many; V gene: TRBV6-5; J gene: TRBJ2-1; CDR3 DNA: TGTGCCAGCAGACCAGATACTAGCGGCCTCTCCTACAATGAGCAGTTCTTC; CDR3 protein: CASRPDTSGLSYNEQFF
CDR3 length: 14; D gene: TRBD1; clone size: NA; V gene: TRBV2; J gene: TRBJ2-2; CDR3 DNA: TGTGCCAGCAGCGGGACAGGGCGCACCGGGGAGCTGTTTTTT; CDR3 protein: CASSGTGRTGELFF
CDR3 length: 14; D gene: NA; clone size: NA; V gene: TRBV11-2; J gene: TRBJ2-7; CDR3 DNA: TGTGCCAGCAGCTTAATACGGGGGAGCACCGAGCAGTACTTC; CDR3 protein: CASSLIRGSTEQYF
CDR3 length: 15; D gene: NA; clone size: few; V gene: TRBV29-1; J gene: TRBJ1-1; CDR3 DNA: TGCAGCGTTGTTGGGGCCGCGCCGATGAACACTGAAGCTTTCTTT; CDR3 protein: CSVVGAAPMNTEAFF
CDR3 length: 12; D gene: NA; clone size: few; V gene: TRBV12-3/TRBV12-4; J gene: TRBJ2-7; CDR3 DNA: TGTGCCAGCAGCCCCGAGCTCTACGAGCAGTACTTC; CDR3 protein: CASSPELYEQYF
CDR3 length: 14; D gene: NA; clone size: many; V gene: TRBV4-2; J gene: TRBJ2-3; CDR3 DNA: TGTGCCAGCAGCCAAGAGTGGCCCACAGATACGCAGTATTTT; CDR3 protein: CASSQEWPTDTQYF
CDR3 length: 11; D gene: NA; clone size: few; V gene: TRBV6-1; J gene: TRBJ1-2; CDR3 DNA: TGTGCCAGCAGTGTACAATATGGCTACACCTTC; CDR3 protein: CASSVQYGYTF